Listed below are T cell receptor beta chains from one sample, sequenced in a study of shared clonotypes between healthy human individuals. Some clones are missing from TCRdb's copy, which holds only in-frame ones; the method was immunoSEQ multiplex PCR. The table records more than 1.2 million clones, about 98.5% of them present only once. Sequenced input: naive CD4+ T cells sorted from blood. The receptors derive from a man younger than 45 in good health. CDR3s include the opening cysteine and the closing phenylalanine or tryptophan. A D gene is named only where the DNA matches it firmly. The size entry is marked missing in some rows and otherwise reads once, few, many or a size class.

j_call clone_size v_call d_call cdr3_nt cdr3_aa
TRBJ2-2 - TRBV9 - TGTGCCAGCAGCGTAGAGGTAGCGGCCAACACCGGGGAGCTGTTTTTT CASSVEVAANTGELFF
TRBJ1-1 - TRBV20-1 - TGCAGTGGGGTGCTTCCCTCGGAAGCTTTCTTT CSGVLPSEAFF
TRBJ1-4 - TRBV5-1 TRBD1 TGCGCCAGCAGCTTTGGACAGGGGAATGAAAAACTGTTTTTT CASSFGQGNEKLFF
TRBJ2-2 - TRBV7-9 TRBD2 TGTGCCAGCAGCCTAGCGGGGGGCACCGGGGAGCTGTTTTTT CASSLAGGTGELFF
TRBJ2-7 - TRBV14 - TGTGCCAGCAGCCAAGAAGAAGGCAGGGCGGCCGAGCAGTACTTC CASSQEEGRAAEQYF
TRBJ2-5 - TRBV7-8 - TGTGCCAGCAGCGAGAACCCGCATTTCTACCAAGAGACCCAGTACTTC CASSENPHFYQETQYF
TRBJ2-2 - TRBV6-6 - TGTGCCAGCAGTGCCATAGGGAACACCGGGGAGCTGTTTTTT CASSAIGNTGELFF
TRBJ2-7 - TRBV5-1 - TGCGCCAGCAGCGAGGTTGCTGAAGGGGAGCAGTACTTC CASSEVAEGEQYF
TRBJ2-7 - TRBV18 - TGTGCCAGCTCACCGTTAGGGGCGACCTACGAGCAGTACTTC CASSPLGATYEQYF
TRBJ2-1 - TRBV19 TRBD2 TGTGCCAGTAGGGCGGGAGCGTCCTACAATGAGCAGTTCTTC CASRAGASYNEQFF
TRBJ1-5 - TRBV30 - TGTGCCTGGAGTGTGGGGGCGATCGATCAGCCCCAGCATTTT CAWSVGAIDQPQHF
TRBJ2-7 - TRBV28 - TGTGCCAGCAGTTCCCCGGGACGCTCCTACGAGCAGTACTTC CASSSPGRSYEQYF
TRBJ2-5 once TRBV14 - TGTGCCAGCAGCCTACAGGGTGTGGCAGAGACCCAGTACTTC CASSLQGVAETQYF
TRBJ1-5 - TRBV4-2 - TGTGCCAGCAGCCAAGTGAGCGTATTATATCAGCCCCAGCATTTT CASSQVSVLYQPQHF
TRBJ2-1 - TRBV12-5 TRBD2 TGTGCTAGTGGTTTGCCTAGGGAGGGATCATACAATGAGCAGTTCTTC CASGLPREGSYNEQFF
TRBJ2-2 - TRBV11-2 - TGTGCCAGCATGCCGGGGGCCTCGTCCGGGGAGCTGTTTTTT CASMPGASSGELFF
TRBJ2-7 - TRBV6-7 - TGTGCCAGGGGGGTGGGAGCAAGGGCCTACGAGCAGTACTTC CARGVGARAYEQYF
TRBJ1-1 - TRBV5-4 - TGTGCCAGCAGCTTGGAGGGTCTGATTACTGAAGCTTTCTTT CASSLEGLITEAFF
TRBJ1-5 once TRBV9 - TGTGCCAGCAGCGTAAGTGCGGATTATCAGCCCCAGCATTTT CASSVSADYQPQHF
TRBJ1-5 - TRBV6-5 - TGTGCCAGCAGTTACCTGGGGAAGGATCAGCCCCAGCATTTT CASSYLGKDQPQHF
TRBJ2-7 - TRBV28 - TGTGCCAGCAGTCCCACCGTTGGGGGAGGGGGCTACGAGCAGTACTTC CASSPTVGGGGYEQYF
TRBJ2-7 - TRBV5-1 TRBD1 TGCGCCAGCAGCTTGGGGACAGGGATATACTACGAGCAGTACTTC CASSLGTGIYYEQYF
TRBJ2-1 - TRBV2 - TGTGCCAGCAGTGTCCGCTATGAGCAGTTCTTC CASSVRYEQFF
TRBJ1-2 - TRBV27 - TGTGCCAGCAGTTTAAGGCGACAAAACTATGGCTACACCTTC CASSLRRQNYGYTF
TRBJ2-2 - TRBV19 TRBD1 TGTGCCAGTAGTATGACGACAGGGGCCACCGGGGAGCTGTTTTTT CASSMTTGATGELFF
TRBJ2-5 - TRBV11-2 TRBD1 TGTGCCAGCAGCGATCCCAGGGGGTGGTACCAAGAGACCCAGTACTTC CASSDPRGWYQETQYF
TRBJ2-3 - TRBV4-2 TRBD2 TGTGCCAGCAGCCAAGGGAAAGGCGGGAGTGGAGATACGCAGTATTTT CASSQGKGGSGDTQYF
TRBJ2-3 - TRBV6-5 - TGTGCCAGCAGTTACAACCCAGCAAGCACAGATACGCAGTATTTT CASSYNPASTDTQYF
TRBJ1-1 - TRBV6-5 - TGTGCCAGCAGTCTGGATGGGCAGAACACTGAAGCTTTCTTT CASSLDGQNTEAFF
TRBJ1-2 - TRBV28 - TGTGCCAGCCGGGGCGCTGGGGACTATGGCTACACCTTC CASRGAGDYGYTF
TRBJ2-1 - TRBV10-3 - TGTGCCATCAGTGAGTTGCAGGGTTATGAGCAGTTCTTC CAISELQGYEQFF
TRBJ2-1 - TRBV29-1 - TGCAGCGTGCCCAGTATAAGCTCCTACAATGAGCAGTTCTTC CSVPSISSYNEQFF
TRBJ1-2 - TRBV28 - TGTGCCAGCAGTGACCATCCGGTCTATGGCTACACCTTC CASSDHPVYGYTF
TRBJ2-5 few TRBV5-1 - TGCGCCAGCAGCTTGGCCCCCCAAGAGACCCAGTACTTC CASSLAPQETQYF
TRBJ1-1 - TRBV15 - TGTGCCACCAGCAGAGACTCTGACACTGAAGCTTTCTTT CATSRDSDTEAFF
TRBJ2-3 - TRBV19 TRBD1 TGTGCCAGCTCCCGGGACAGACAGTATTTT CASSRDRQYF
TRBJ2-3 - TRBV30 TRBD2 TGTGCCCGTACCGGGCGGGAGGCGGATACGCAGTATTTT CARTGREADTQYF
TRBJ2-1 - TRBV18 TRBD2 TGTGCCAGCTCACCAACGAAATCAAGCGGGAGAGGTCCCCACAATGAGCAGTTCTTC CASSPTKSSGRGPHNEQFF
TRBJ2-5 - TRBV7-9 TRBD2 TGTGCCAGCAGTTTATCCCGGCCCGGTAGACTAGCGGGAGTGGAGACCCAGTACTTC CASSLSRPGRLAGVETQYF
TRBJ2-3 - TRBV4-1 - TGCGCCAGCAGCCAGCAGAGCAGAGATACGCAGTATTTT CASSQQSRDTQYF
TRBJ2-2 - TRBV21-1 - TGTGCCAGCAGCAAACCAAGGACAGGGACCGGGGAGCTGTTTTTT CASSKPRTGTGELFF
TRBJ2-3 - TRBV18 - TGTGCCAGCTCACCACCCACCGCCGGTACGCAGTATTTT CASSPPTAGTQYF
TRBJ2-2 - TRBV7-9 - TGTGCCAGCAGCTTACTCCCCAGTGGGGAGCTGTTTTTT CASSLLPSGELFF
TRBJ2-3 once TRBV6-1 - TGTGCCAGCAGTGAAGCTTTAGGACAGAGCACAGATACGCAGTATTTT CASSEALGQSTDTQYF
TRBJ1-1 - TRBV10-3 - TGTGCCATCAGTGGGACGGACCGGGGCGAGGAAGCTTTCTTT CAISGTDRGEEAFF
TRBJ2-5 - TRBV29-1 - TGCAGCGTTGCCTCCTCGATTGCGGAGACCCAGTACTTC CSVASSIAETQYF
TRBJ2-1 - TRBV7-2 TRBD2 TGTGCCAGCACCTATAGCGGGGCTAGCTCCTACAATGAGCAGTTCTTC CASTYSGASSYNEQFF
TRBJ1-3 - TRBV5-1 - TGCGCCAGCAGTCCGGGGTCCGGAAACACCATATATTTT CASSPGSGNTIYF
TRBJ2-3 - TRBV12-2 - TGTGCAAGTCGCCTGATTAGGGATAGCACAGATACGCAGTATTTT CASRLIRDSTDTQYF
TRBJ2-6 - TRBV9 - TGTGCCAGCAGCGTTTGGGTCTCTGGGGCCAACGTCCTGACTTTC CASSVWVSGANVLTF
TRBJ1-5 once TRBV19 - TGTGCCAGTAGTAGTGGCAAACTTTATAGCAATCAGCCCCAGCATTTT CASSSGKLYSNQPQHF
TRBJ2-3 - TRBV7-9 TRBD2 TGTGCCAGCAGCTTAACCGTAGCGGGAGGGGCGTTAGATACGCAGTATTTT CASSLTVAGGALDTQYF
TRBJ2-7 - TRBV10-3 TRBD2 TGTGCCAGCCGCCTAGCGGGAGGGCCTGGAAACGAGCAGTACTTC CASRLAGGPGNEQYF
TRBJ2-3 - TRBV29-1 - TGCAGCGTTGACGGGCTAGAGAGCTCAGATACGCAGTATTTT CSVDGLESSDTQYF
TRBJ1-4 - TRBV5-1 TRBD1 TGCGCCAGCAGGACAGGGGGAGCAACTAATGAAAAACTGTTTTTT CASRTGGATNEKLFF
TRBJ2-7 - TRBV7-9 - TGTGCCAGCAGCCCCCGCCCCAAGGGGGGCCACGAGCAGTACTTC CASSPRPKGGHEQYF
TRBJ2-6 - TRBV7-9 - TGTGCCAGCAGCTTAGCGCCGGGACCTAACTCTGGGGCCAACGTCCTGACTTTC CASSLAPGPNSGANVLTF
TRBJ2-7 - TRBV10-3 TRBD2 TGTGCCACCGAGACCGTCGGGACTAGCGGGAGATGGCTGTACTTC CATETVGTSGRWLYF
TRBJ2-5 - TRBV20-1 - TGCAGTGCTCGAACAGGGGAGACCCAGTACTTC CSARTGETQYF